A single TCR beta chain is shown here with its context. The table came from immunoSEQ multiplex PCR; TCRdb's copy has only in-frame clones and leaves some out. This table holds tens of thousands of clones, roughly 90% found once. This specimen comes from a study of control samples from healthy donors and cancer patients. Trimming took 0 bases from V and 1 from J; bases not matched to a gene: 3. The CDR3 runs 16 residues. Germline assignment: CDR1 LNHNV and CDR2 YYDKDF (reference sequence). The sequence derives from a man aged 50 to 60 in good health. V usage is TRBV15 and J usage is TRBJ1-2; 9 nucleotides align to TRBD1. Specimen: blood. CDR3 sequence reads: CATSRDGTGLNYGYTF. CDR3 coding DNA: TGTGCCACCAGCAGAGATGGGACAGGGCTTAACTATGGCTACACCTTC.